The text below deals with one T cell receptor (beta chain). What it binds is not known. The PCR contained 60 Vbeta and 13 Jbeta primers. The method was immunoSEQ multiplex PCR; TCRdb's version includes in-frame clones alone and lacks a portion of them. Found here are about 180,000 clones, roughly 76% of them singletons; the top ten hold roughly 4.5%. This CDR3 has 16 amino acids. Trimming removed 3 bases from V and 4 bases from J; junction bases left unmatched: 6. Germline CDR1 reads MGHRA; CDR2 reads YSYEKL. The sample originates from a study of cytomegalovirus exposure and HLA in healthy donors. Across the whole study: A data release that came early held tens of millions of unique TCRs from HLA-typed donors.

Study-wide results and caveats: Analyzed later, most CMV-associated TCR beta chains appeared HLA-restricted. Reportedly, diagnosis of cytomegalovirus status by the classifier showed high specificity and sensitivity.

Donors showed nominal health when sampled, although they likely had unrecorded immune exposures. This sequence originates from a young woman in good health and CMV-seropositive. Sample: PBMCs. The chain links TRBV4-1 to TRBJ2-3; TRBD2 aligns across 11 bases. The CDR3 loop is CASSQSSGGTPDTQYF. CDR3 sequence (DNA): TGCGCCAGCAGCCAGTCTAGCGGGGGGACTCCAGATACGCAGTATTTT.